Here is one T cell receptor beta chain with its context. Cohorts were determined from participant-reported clinical history. This sample stems from a study of blood T cell repertoires in COVID-19. Trimming at V came to 1 base and at J to 4 bases, leaving 5 bases not matched to a gene. Germline V gene data show CDR1 as SGHNT and CDR2 as YENEEA. This CDR3 comprises 16 residues. TCRdb keeps only in-frame clones here, not all; method: immunoSEQ multiplex PCR. The sample carries more than 300,000 clones, about 90% recorded once. This receptor was taken from a woman in her 30s who had recovered from COVID-19. V and J are TRBV11-3 and TRBJ2-3, with 10 bases fitting TRBD2. Sequencing was carried out using PBMCs or T cells enriched from blood (not recorded which). The CDR3 reads CASSLGASGSADTQYF. The CDR3 nucleotides are TGTGCCAGCAGCTTAGGGGCTAGCGGGAGCGCAGATACGCAGTATTTT. Full variable domain (rest looked up from reference TRBV11-3 and TRBJ2-3): EAGVVQSPRYKIIEKKQPVAFWCNPISGHNTLYWYLQNLGQGPELLIRYENEEAVDDSQLPKDRFSAERLKGVDSTLKIQPAELGDSAVYLCASSLGASGSADTQYFGPGTRLTVL.